The rows below give T cell receptor beta chains drawn from one sample of a study of early T cells in non-severe SARS-CoV-2 infection. TCRdb re-called the 5' RACE reads through MiXCR, storing one row per CDR3 protein. The table records tens of thousands of distinct CDR3 sequences, approximately 7.7% of them present only once. The sample consisted of whole blood. The receptor set was obtained from an adult who was a healthcare worker with PCR-confirmed SARS-CoV-2 infection or an uninfected control (not recorded which). The CDR3 runs from the conserved cysteine through the conserved F or W. Fields, in order: J gene, clone size, D gene, V gene, CDR3 protein, CDR3 DNA. A D gene is named only where the DNA matches it firmly. The size of a clone is reported for some rows only, either as once, few or many, or as a class for expanded clones.

J gene: TRBJ2-3; clone size: -; D gene: -; V gene: TRBV7-8; CDR3 protein: CASIGGNTDTQYF; CDR3 DNA: TGTGCCAGCATCGGAGGGAACACAGATACGCAGTATTTT
J gene: TRBJ2-7; clone size: few; D gene: -; V gene: TRBV25-1; CDR3 protein: CATLSGTSYEQYF; CDR3 DNA: TGTGCCACCCTTAGCGGAACCTCCTACGAGCAGTACTTC
J gene: TRBJ2-1; clone size: many; D gene: TRBD2; V gene: TRBV19; CDR3 protein: CASSLLAGGRNEQFF; CDR3 DNA: TGTGCCAGTAGCCTACTAGCGGGAGGGCGCAATGAGCAGTTCTTC
J gene: TRBJ1-3; clone size: many; D gene: -; V gene: TRBV28; CDR3 protein: CASGLGGNTIYF; CDR3 DNA: TGTGCCAGCGGGCTAGGCGGAAACACCATATATTTT
J gene: TRBJ1-1; clone size: few; D gene: TRBD1; V gene: TRBV12-3/TRBV12-4; CDR3 protein: CASSYVDRGTEAFF; CDR3 DNA: TGTGCCAGCAGTTACGTGGACAGGGGTACTGAAGCTTTCTTT
J gene: TRBJ2-2; clone size: many; D gene: TRBD1; V gene: TRBV2; CDR3 protein: CASTDRDTGELFF; CDR3 DNA: TGTGCCAGTACCGACAGGGACACCGGGGAGCTGTTTTTT
J gene: TRBJ1-1; clone size: few; D gene: -; V gene: TRBV6-1; CDR3 protein: CASTEGGLNTEAFF; CDR3 DNA: TGTGCCAGCACCGAGGGGGGGCTAAACACTGAAGCTTTCTTT
J gene: TRBJ2-1; clone size: few; D gene: -; V gene: TRBV7-8; CDR3 protein: CASEGPPSYNEQFF; CDR3 DNA: TGTGCCTCAGAGGGTCCCCCCTCCTACAATGAGCAGTTCTTC
J gene: TRBJ1-1; clone size: many; D gene: -; V gene: TRBV11-2; CDR3 protein: CASSPYSGQEAFF; CDR3 DNA: TGTGCCAGCAGCCCCTACAGTGGACAGGAAGCTTTCTTT
J gene: TRBJ2-2; clone size: many; D gene: TRBD2; V gene: TRBV25-1; CDR3 protein: CASRLAGNTGELFF; CDR3 DNA: TGTGCCAGCAGGCTAGCGGGAAACACCGGGGAGCTGTTTTTT
J gene: TRBJ2-1; clone size: -; D gene: -; V gene: TRBV5-1; CDR3 protein: CASSLTTGSYNEQFF; CDR3 DNA: TGCGCCAGCAGCTTGACGACAGGATCCTACAATGAGCAGTTCTTC
J gene: TRBJ2-1; clone size: many; D gene: -; V gene: TRBV6-5; CDR3 protein: CASSTARRQFF; CDR3 DNA: TGTGCCAGCAGTACCGCCCGGCGGCAGTTCTTC
J gene: TRBJ2-3; clone size: once; D gene: TRBD2; V gene: TRBV20-1; CDR3 protein: CSAPLAGGGTDTQYF; CDR3 DNA: TGCAGTGCCCCACTAGCGGGAGGGGGCACAGATACGCAGTATTTT
J gene: TRBJ2-2; clone size: -; D gene: TRBD1; V gene: TRBV28; CDR3 protein: CASRLPDRAGTGELFF; CDR3 DNA: TGTGCCAGCAGGCTTCCGGACAGGGCGGGCACCGGGGAGCTGTTTTTT
J gene: TRBJ2-1; clone size: many; D gene: TRBD2; V gene: TRBV7-9; CDR3 protein: CASSFSGGSPYNEQFF; CDR3 DNA: TGTGCCAGCAGCTTCTCAGGCGGGAGCCCCTACAATGAGCAGTTCTTC
J gene: TRBJ2-7; clone size: many; D gene: TRBD2; V gene: TRBV6-2/TRBV6-3; CDR3 protein: CAPPRELGHLGTSLHEQYF; CDR3 DNA: TGTGCCCCGCCGAGGGAGCTGGGACACCTCGGGACTAGTCTCCACGAGCAGTACTTC
J gene: TRBJ2-3; clone size: few; D gene: -; V gene: TRBV6-1; CDR3 protein: CASSEKGYRQYF; CDR3 DNA: TGTGCCAGCAGTGAAAAGGGATATAGGCAGTATTTT
J gene: TRBJ2-1; clone size: many; D gene: TRBD2; V gene: TRBV7-2; CDR3 protein: CASSLAGAGWYEQFF; CDR3 DNA: TGTGCCAGCAGCTTAGCGGGAGCGGGGTGGTATGAGCAGTTCTTC
J gene: TRBJ2-7; clone size: few; D gene: -; V gene: TRBV20-1; CDR3 protein: CSAPGQNRGAYEQYF; CDR3 DNA: TGCAGTGCCCCCGGACAGAACCGAGGCGCCTACGAGCAGTACTTC
J gene: TRBJ2-1; clone size: few; D gene: -; V gene: TRBV11-2; CDR3 protein: CASSLATSINEQFF; CDR3 DNA: TGTGCCAGCAGCTTAGCCACTAGTATCAATGAGCAGTTCTTC
J gene: TRBJ2-7; clone size: -; D gene: -; V gene: TRBV7-6; CDR3 protein: CASSPHSQGSSYEQYF; CDR3 DNA: TGTGCCAGCAGCCCCCATTCGCAGGGCTCCTCCTACGAGCAGTACTTC
J gene: TRBJ2-7; clone size: -; D gene: TRBD2; V gene: TRBV7-2; CDR3 protein: CASSGPRTSYYEQYF; CDR3 DNA: TGTGCCAGCAGCGGCCCGCGGACTAGTTACTACGAGCAGTACTTC
J gene: TRBJ1-1; clone size: -; D gene: -; V gene: TRBV12-3/TRBV12-4; CDR3 protein: CASSRRQFSEAFF; CDR3 DNA: TGTGCCAGCAGTCGCCGACAGTTCTCTGAAGCTTTCTTT
J gene: TRBJ2-1; clone size: -; D gene: TRBD2; V gene: TRBV20-1; CDR3 protein: CSATTSGRANEQFF; CDR3 DNA: TGCAGTGCTACCACTAGCGGGAGAGCTAATGAGCAGTTCTTC
J gene: TRBJ1-1; clone size: few; D gene: -; V gene: TRBV20-1; CDR3 protein: CSALPLVPEAFF; CDR3 DNA: TGCAGTGCTCTACCCTTGGTTCCTGAAGCTTTCTTT